These T cell receptor beta chains were read from a single sample in a study of shared clonotypes between healthy human individuals. Clones were sequenced by immunoSEQ multiplex PCR, and TCRdb holds only the in-frame ones, with some missing. The sample holds about 1.5 million clones; roughly 98% are singletons and the top ten take roughly 0.4%. Sequenced material: naive CD4+ T cells sorted from blood. Source of these receptors: a man aged 25-40 years in good health. CDR3s include the opening cysteine and the closing phenylalanine or tryptophan. The order of the fields is D gene, J gene, V gene, clone size, CDR3 protein, CDR3 DNA. D genes are given only for firm matches. Size tells how often a clone was seen (once, few, many) or the class of an expanded clone, and some rows leave it out.

d_gene: .; j_gene: TRBJ2-7; v_gene: TRBV9; abundance: .; CDR3aa: CASSVEGGASYEQYF; CDR3nt: TGTGCCAGCAGCGTAGAGGGGGGCGCTTCCTACGAGCAGTACTTC
d_gene: TRBD2; j_gene: TRBJ2-5; v_gene: TRBV6-5; abundance: .; CDR3aa: CASSSRLAGGQETQYF; CDR3nt: TGTGCCAGCAGTTCCCGACTAGCGGGAGGTCAAGAGACCCAGTACTTC
d_gene: .; j_gene: TRBJ2-1; v_gene: TRBV11-1; abundance: .; CDR3aa: CASSSRGYNEQFF; CDR3nt: TGTGCCAGCAGCTCTAGGGGCTACAATGAGCAGTTCTTC
d_gene: .; j_gene: TRBJ2-3; v_gene: TRBV11-2; abundance: once; CDR3aa: CASSLVHPTDTQYF; CDR3nt: TGTGCCAGCAGCTTAGTACATCCTACAGATACGCAGTATTTT
d_gene: .; j_gene: TRBJ2-3; v_gene: TRBV5-4; abundance: .; CDR3aa: CASSAGGRSGSTDTQYF; CDR3nt: TGTGCCAGCAGCGCTGGGGGGCGAAGCGGAAGCACAGATACGCAGTATTTT
d_gene: TRBD2; j_gene: TRBJ2-7; v_gene: TRBV28; abundance: .; CDR3aa: CASSFLFASGPYEQYF; CDR3nt: TGTGCCAGCAGTTTTCTATTTGCTAGCGGCCCCTACGAGCAGTACTTC
d_gene: TRBD1; j_gene: TRBJ2-7; v_gene: TRBV18; abundance: .; CDR3aa: CASSPKQGVAEQYF; CDR3nt: TGTGCCAGCTCACCCAAACAGGGGGTGGCCGAGCAGTACTTC
d_gene: .; j_gene: TRBJ2-1; v_gene: TRBV5-1; abundance: .; CDR3aa: CASSLPRSGTGNEQFF; CDR3nt: TGCGCCAGCAGCCTCCCTAGATCGGGGACGGGCAATGAGCAGTTCTTC
d_gene: .; j_gene: TRBJ2-7; v_gene: TRBV28; abundance: .; CDR3aa: CASPPGQTSSYEQYF; CDR3nt: TGTGCCAGCCCGCCGGGGCAAACGAGCTCCTACGAGCAGTACTTC
d_gene: TRBD1; j_gene: TRBJ2-1; v_gene: TRBV11-2; abundance: once; CDR3aa: CASSLWGQGLGNEQFF; CDR3nt: TGTGCCAGCAGCTTATGGGGACAGGGGTTAGGCAATGAGCAGTTCTTC
d_gene: TRBD1; j_gene: TRBJ2-7; v_gene: TRBV10-1; abundance: .; CDR3aa: CASSENPGQGFCEQYF; CDR3nt: TGCGCCAGCAGTGAAAACCCGGGACAGGGGTTCTGCGAGCAGTACTTC
d_gene: .; j_gene: TRBJ1-5; v_gene: TRBV5-1; abundance: once; CDR3aa: CASRDGEDQPQHF; CDR3nt: TGCGCCAGCAGGGACGGTGAAGATCAGCCCCAGCATTTT
d_gene: .; j_gene: TRBJ2-1; v_gene: TRBV7-6; abundance: .; CDR3aa: CASSPLGREQFF; CDR3nt: TGTGCCAGCAGCCCCCTGGGTCGTGAGCAGTTCTTC
d_gene: TRBD2; j_gene: TRBJ2-3; v_gene: TRBV7-2; abundance: .; CDR3aa: CASSPERTSGSTDTQYF; CDR3nt: TGTGCCAGCAGCCCCGAACGGACTAGCGGGAGCACAGATACGCAGTATTTT
d_gene: TRBD2; j_gene: TRBJ2-3; v_gene: TRBV5-1; abundance: .; CDR3aa: CASSLGRTSGSSTDTQYF; CDR3nt: TGCGCCAGCAGCTTGGGACGGACTAGCGGGAGTTCCACAGATACGCAGTATTTT
d_gene: .; j_gene: TRBJ2-7; v_gene: TRBV30; abundance: .; CDR3aa: CAWNLRSPYEQYF; CDR3nt: TGTGCCTGGAATCTCAGGTCCCCCTACGAGCAGTACTTC
d_gene: .; j_gene: TRBJ1-1; v_gene: TRBV9; abundance: .; CDR3aa: CASSVEGRARTEAFF; CDR3nt: TGTGCCAGCAGCGTAGAGGGCAGGGCACGCACTGAAGCTTTCTTT
d_gene: TRBD2; j_gene: TRBJ2-5; v_gene: TRBV28; abundance: .; CDR3aa: CASRLAYQETQYF; CDR3nt: TGTGCCAGCAGACTAGCGTACCAAGAGACCCAGTACTTC
d_gene: TRBD2; j_gene: TRBJ2-7; v_gene: TRBV5-1; abundance: .; CDR3aa: CASSLGLADSYEQYF; CDR3nt: TGCGCCAGCAGCTTGGGTCTAGCGGACTCCTACGAGCAGTACTTC
d_gene: .; j_gene: TRBJ2-5; v_gene: TRBV15; abundance: .; CDR3aa: CATIPIGGETQYF; CDR3nt: TGTGCCACCATCCCGATTGGCGGCGAGACCCAGTACTTC
d_gene: .; j_gene: TRBJ2-7; v_gene: TRBV7-4; abundance: .; CDR3aa: CASSLPVLGGTYEQYF; CDR3nt: TGTGCCAGCAGCTTACCCGTGTTGGGGGGCACCTACGAGCAGTACTTC
d_gene: TRBD1; j_gene: TRBJ2-4; v_gene: TRBV27; abundance: .; CDR3aa: CASSRQGHIQYF; CDR3nt: TGTGCCAGCAGCCGACAGGGACACATTCAGTACTTC
d_gene: .; j_gene: TRBJ2-1; v_gene: TRBV18; abundance: .; CDR3aa: CASSPQGLLSSYNEQFF; CDR3nt: TGTGCCAGCTCACCCCAGGGACTCCTGAGCTCCTACAATGAGCAGTTCTTC
d_gene: .; j_gene: TRBJ1-1; v_gene: TRBV7-8; abundance: .; CDR3aa: CASSSLGGRGGRYTEAFF; CDR3nt: TGTGCCAGCAGCTCCCTCGGAGGGCGGGGAGGGCGGTACACTGAAGCTTTCTTT
d_gene: .; j_gene: TRBJ2-7; v_gene: TRBV9; abundance: once; CDR3aa: CASSPNLRLFEQYF; CDR3nt: TGTGCCAGCAGCCCTAACCTACGACTATTCGAGCAGTACTTC
d_gene: TRBD1; j_gene: TRBJ1-2; v_gene: TRBV6-5; abundance: .; CDR3aa: CASSLTGIYGYTF; CDR3nt: TGTGCCAGCAGCCTGACAGGGATCTATGGCTACACCTTC
d_gene: .; j_gene: TRBJ1-2; v_gene: TRBV10-3; abundance: .; CDR3aa: CAISESPVVLF; CDR3nt: TGTGCCATCAGTGAGTCACCGGTCGTGCTCTTC
d_gene: .; j_gene: TRBJ2-1; v_gene: TRBV2; abundance: .; CDR3aa: CASGEDPNEQFF; CDR3nt: TGTGCCAGCGGGGAAGACCCCAATGAGCAGTTCTTC
d_gene: .; j_gene: TRBJ1-3; v_gene: TRBV7-7; abundance: .; CDR3aa: CASSFSGGTGNTIYF; CDR3nt: TGTGCCAGCAGCTTTTCCGGGGGCACTGGAAACACCATATATTTT
d_gene: TRBD2; j_gene: TRBJ2-3; v_gene: TRBV5-1; abundance: .; CDR3aa: CASSLAPLAGAPHTQYF; CDR3nt: TGCGCCAGCAGCTTGGCCCCTCTAGCGGGAGCCCCCCATACGCAGTATTTT
d_gene: .; j_gene: TRBJ2-3; v_gene: TRBV7-2; abundance: .; CDR3aa: CASSSYIDTQYF; CDR3nt: TGTGCCAGCAGCTCCTACATAGATACGCAGTATTTT